Following are 10 T cell receptor beta chains from one sample sequenced in a study of cytotoxic CD8 clonotypes in ibrutinib-treated CLL. Repertoires were generated with immunoSEQ multiplex PCR, while TCRdb's copy carries only in-frame clones and drops some. The data show just over 200,000 clones, roughly 77% seen once. The sequencing used PBMCs, collected after 12 months of ibrutinib treatment. The origin of the receptors is a human donor with chronic lymphocytic leukemia.

The chain has TRBV5-1 and TRBJ2-1; 11 nucleotides line up with TRBD2. This CDR3 is 18 amino acids long. Germline loops: CDR1 SGHRS, CDR2 YFSETQ. Trimming removed 0 bases from V and 9 bases from J; junction bases left unmatched: 14. The CDR3 loop reads CASSLGPTSGKAIGEQFF. CDR3 coding DNA: TGCGCCAGCAGCTTGGGACCGACTAGCGGGAAAGCGATAGGTGAGCAGTTCTTC. Together with reference TRBV5-1 and TRBJ2-1, the CDR3 gives the full variable domain: KAGVTQTPRYLIKTRGQQVTLSCSPISGHRSVSWYQQTPGQGLQFLFEYFSETQRNKGNFPGRFSGRQFSNSRSEMNVSTLELGDSALYLCASSLGPTSGKAIGEQFFGPGTRLTVL.

This rearrangement joins TRBV30 to TRBJ1-5, with D unclear. V lost 4 bases and J 4 bases, leaving 17 bases between the germline ends. In germline, CDR1 is GTSNPN, CDR2 SVGIG (reference sequence). CDR3 length: 15 amino acids. The CDR3 DNA reads TGTGCCTGGAAGGCAGCCAATAGCAAGAATCAGCCCCAGCATTTT. It specifies CAWKAANSKNQPQHF. Drawing the rest from reference TRBV30 and TRBJ1-5, the complete variable domain is SQTIHQWPATLVQPVGSPLSLECTVEGTSNPNLYWYRQAAGRGLQLLFYSVGIGQISSEVPQNLSASRPQDRQFILSSKKLLLSDSGFYLCAWKAANSKNQPQHFGDGTRLSIL.

Details on this clone: The same CDR3 is also encoded by other DNA sequences in this sample. The chain uses TRBV30 and TRBJ1-5, with D tentatively TRBD1 (6 bases). The V end was cut by 0 bases, the J end by 7 bases, with 7 bases between. Germline CDR1 and CDR2: GTSNPN and SVGIG (reference sequence). The CDR3 is 12 amino acids. CDR3 residues: CAWSVRGQPQHF. DNA for the CDR3: TGTGCCTGGAGTGTTAGGGGGCAGCCCCAGCATTTT.

The chain recombines TRBV7-3 with TRBJ2-3; 8 bases agree with TRBD1. The junction had 10 bases not matched to a gene; V was cut back by 8 bases and J by 3 bases. Germline CDR1 is SGHTA and CDR2 is FQGTGA. The CDR3 consists of 15 residues. CDR3 amino acids: CASSRGLVNTDTQYF. The CDR3, as DNA: TGTGCCAGCTCCAGGGGGCTCGTGAATACAGATACGCAGTATTTT.

This chain joins TRBV4-2 and TRBJ2-1; TRBD2 is a possible D gene (5 bases). The V gene's germline CDR1 is LGHNA and CDR2 YNFKEQ. The CDR3 length is 17 residues. Trimming removed 1 base at V and 0 bases at J, with 13 bases between. CDR3 sequence: CASSQGRTGSSYNEQFF. The CDR3 nucleotides are TGTGCCAGCAGCCAAGGGAGAACGGGGAGCTCCTACAATGAGCAGTTCTTC.

V usage is TRBV7-2 and J usage is TRBJ2-3; 11 positions match TRBD1. CDR1 and CDR2 (germline): SGHTA, FQGNSA. CDR3 length: 14 amino acids. V was clipped by 3 bases and J by 4 bases; unmatched bases: 0. This chain's CDR3 is CASSLGQGADTQYF. In DNA, the CDR3 is TGTGCCAGCAGCTTGGGACAGGGGGCAGATACGCAGTATTTT.

The chain has TRBV18 and TRBJ2-5; 10 positions agree with TRBD1. In germline, CDR1 is KGHSH, CDR2 LQKENI. V was clipped by 1 base and J by 0 bases; unmatched bases: 5. The CDR3 runs 17 residues. CDR3 in amino acids: CASSPRMGTGDQETQYF. CDR3 DNA: TGTGCCAGCTCACCACGTATGGGGACAGGGGACCAAGAGACCCAGTACTTC.

The chain carries TRBV30 and TRBJ2-7, with a possible D match to TRBD2 (6 bases). Germline V CDR1 and CDR2: GTSNPN, SVGIG (reference sequence). V was trimmed by 0 bases and J by 6 bases, leaving 9 bases between them. This CDR3 is built from 12 residues. The CDR3 reads CAWSVIGGEQYF. DNA of the CDR3: TGTGCCTGGAGTGTGATCGGGGGCGAGCAGTACTTC.

The genes are TRBV7-9 and TRBJ1-2; weak D call: TRBD1 (5 bases). The CDR3 is made up of 17 amino acids. Trimming took off 7 bases at V and 0 bases at J, with 21 bases between the two ends. Germline V gives CDR1 SEHNR, CDR2 FQNEAQ (reference sequence). CDR3 sequence (DNA): TGTGCCAGCACCCCAGTAGGGTCTGGGGCGGCTAACTATGGCTACACCTTC. The encoded protein is CASTPVGSGAANYGYTF.

This chain uses TRBV9 with TRBJ2-3, with no clear D. Germline CDR1 is SGDLS and CDR2 is YYNGEE. The CDR3 loop spans 13 amino acids. Deletions cut 0 bases from V and 7 bases from J, with 9 bases between. CDR3: CASSVGSGNTQYF. The CDR3 DNA reads TGTGCCAGCAGCGTAGGTTCCGGCAATACGCAGTATTTT.